This T cell receptor (beta chain) originates from a study of blood T cell repertoires in COVID-19. Whole-study context: From T cells, B-cell-depleted T cells, or PBMCs came the material, which was cDNA or gDNA.

Assignments of participants to cohorts depended upon their own reported clinical history. CDR1 and CDR2 (germline): KGHSH, LQKENI. The CDR3 totals 16 residues. V dropped 6 bases and J dropped 7; count of bases not matched to a gene: 13. The data were produced by immunoSEQ multiplex PCR, yet TCRdb's version contains in-frame clones alone and is incomplete. The sample lists hundreds of thousands of clones, approximately 85% seen once, with approximately 8.2% in the top ten. The sequencing input was PBMCs or T cells enriched from blood (not recorded which). This TCR came from a woman aged 45-65 years with acute COVID-19. The chain uses TRBV18 and TRBJ1-4; 8 bases line up with TRBD1. CDR3 sequence (DNA): TGTGCCAGCTCGCGACAAGGACAGGGAGCCGGTGAAAAACTGTTTTTT. Translated, it gives CASSRQGQGAGEKLFF. Full variable domain (remainder filled in from reference TRBV18 and TRBJ1-4): NAGVMQNPRHLVRRRGQEARLRCSPMKGHSHVYWYRQLPEEGLKFMVYLQKENIIDESGMPKERFSAEFPKEGPSILRIQQVVRGDSAAYFCASSRQGQGAGEKLFFGSGTQLSVL.